A selection of T cell receptor beta chains follows, all from one sample in a study of blood T cell repertoires in COVID-19. Clones were read by immunoSEQ multiplex PCR, and TCRdb kept only the in-frame ones, dropping some. The sample yields under 70,000 clones, about four fifths seen once. Material: peripheral blood. The receptor set was obtained from a human donor in a cohort sampled during active COVID-19. CDR3s include the opening cysteine and the closing phenylalanine or tryptophan. Fields, in order: D gene, V gene, clone size, J gene, CDR3 DNA, CDR3 protein. The D gene is left open where the match is weak. For some rows the clone size is stated as once, few or many, or as a class when expanded; others skip it.

D gene: TRBD2; V gene: TRBV5-1; clone size: NA; J gene: TRBJ2-7; CDR3 DNA: TGCGCCAGCAGCTTTGCTCCTAGCGGGAGTTCCTACGAGCAGTACTTC; CDR3 protein: CASSFAPSGSSYEQYF
D gene: NA; V gene: TRBV14; clone size: NA; J gene: TRBJ1-6; CDR3 DNA: TGTGCCAGCAGTGGCAACAATAATTCACCCCTCCACTTT; CDR3 protein: CASSGNNNSPLHF
D gene: TRBD1; V gene: TRBV5-3; clone size: NA; J gene: TRBJ2-7; CDR3 DNA: TGTGCCAGAAGCTACGGACAGGGGGCTTACGAGCAGTACTTC; CDR3 protein: CARSYGQGAYEQYF
D gene: TRBD2; V gene: TRBV7-9; clone size: NA; J gene: TRBJ2-7; CDR3 DNA: TGTGCCAGCAGCAGACAATCTAGCGGGAGTTCAGGCGAGCAGTACTTC; CDR3 protein: CASSRQSSGSSGEQYF
D gene: NA; V gene: TRBV27; clone size: NA; J gene: TRBJ2-1; CDR3 DNA: TGTGCCAGCAGTTTCAGAGTGATAGGGGGTAGCATTGCGGTTGAGCAGTTCTTC; CDR3 protein: CASSFRVIGGSIAVEQFF
D gene: TRBD1; V gene: TRBV6-1; clone size: NA; J gene: TRBJ1-1; CDR3 DNA: TGTGCCAGCAGTCAAGCCGGGACAGTCCGGGGTGTGTGGACTGAAGCTTTCTTT; CDR3 protein: CASSQAGTVRGVWTEAFF
D gene: NA; V gene: TRBV9; clone size: NA; J gene: TRBJ2-7; CDR3 DNA: TGTGCCAGCAGCGTAGCCGGAGAGAGACTTGCCTACGAGCAGTACTTC; CDR3 protein: CASSVAGERLAYEQYF
D gene: TRBD1; V gene: TRBV6-5; clone size: NA; J gene: TRBJ2-2; CDR3 DNA: TGTGCCAGCAGCCTAGACAGGGGAACCGGGGAGCTGTTTTTT; CDR3 protein: CASSLDRGTGELFF
D gene: NA; V gene: TRBV10-2; clone size: NA; J gene: TRBJ1-5; CDR3 DNA: TGCGCCAGCAGTGAGAGGCCAGGGGAAGGCCAGCCCCAGCATTTT; CDR3 protein: CASSERPGEGQPQHF
D gene: NA; V gene: TRBV3-1/TRBV3-2; clone size: NA; J gene: TRBJ1-2; CDR3 DNA: TGTGCCAGCAGCCAAGCGAAGCTTAGCTATGGCTACACCTTC; CDR3 protein: CASSQAKLSYGYTF
D gene: NA; V gene: TRBV5-1; clone size: NA; J gene: TRBJ2-5; CDR3 DNA: TGCGCCAGCAGCTTGGAACAGGGCCCCCAAGAGACCCAGTACTTC; CDR3 protein: CASSLEQGPQETQYF
D gene: NA; V gene: TRBV5-1; clone size: NA; J gene: TRBJ2-4; CDR3 DNA: TGCGCCAGCAGCTTGGACAGGGAGAAAAACATTCAGTACTTC; CDR3 protein: CASSLDREKNIQYF
D gene: NA; V gene: TRBV7-2; clone size: NA; J gene: TRBJ1-1; CDR3 DNA: TGTGCCAGCAGCCCCCACGCGGGCGGGGGCACTGAAGCTTTCTTT; CDR3 protein: CASSPHAGGGTEAFF
D gene: NA; V gene: TRBV29-1; clone size: NA; J gene: TRBJ2-7; CDR3 DNA: TGCAGCGTTAGAGCGGGACAAATATACGAGCAGTACTTC; CDR3 protein: CSVRAGQIYEQYF
D gene: NA; V gene: TRBV27; clone size: once; J gene: TRBJ1-2; CDR3 DNA: TGTGCCAGCACATCGGCCGGGACTGACTATGGCTACACCTTC; CDR3 protein: CASTSAGTDYGYTF
D gene: TRBD2; V gene: TRBV29-1; clone size: NA; J gene: TRBJ2-7; CDR3 DNA: TGCAGCGTTGGCAGCGGGAGGGTATCCGAGCAGTACTTC; CDR3 protein: CSVGSGRVSEQYF
D gene: NA; V gene: TRBV12-3/TRBV12-4; clone size: NA; J gene: TRBJ2-7; CDR3 DNA: TGTGCCAGCAGTGAGACCCGGGTGGGCGAGCAGTACTTC; CDR3 protein: CASSETRVGEQYF
D gene: NA; V gene: TRBV6-5; clone size: NA; J gene: TRBJ2-7; CDR3 DNA: TGTGCCAGCACCCAGGCAGGGGCCCCCTACGAGCAGTACTTC; CDR3 protein: CASTQAGAPYEQYF
D gene: TRBD2; V gene: TRBV19; clone size: NA; J gene: TRBJ2-1; CDR3 DNA: TGTGCCAGTAGTATTGGAACTAGCGGGATCAATGAGCAGTTCTTC; CDR3 protein: CASSIGTSGINEQFF
D gene: NA; V gene: TRBV7-3; clone size: NA; J gene: TRBJ2-3; CDR3 DNA: TGTGCCAGCAGCTTAACCAACCACAGGGATCGAACAGATACGCAGTATTTT; CDR3 protein: CASSLTNHRDRTDTQYF
D gene: TRBD1; V gene: TRBV28; clone size: NA; J gene: TRBJ2-7; CDR3 DNA: TGTGCCAGCAGACTGGGACAGGGTTCCTACGAGCAGTACTTC; CDR3 protein: CASRLGQGSYEQYF
D gene: NA; V gene: TRBV18; clone size: NA; J gene: TRBJ1-5; CDR3 DNA: TGTGCCAGCTCACCCGGGCAGGGCCAAAATCAGCCCCAGCATTTT; CDR3 protein: CASSPGQGQNQPQHF
D gene: NA; V gene: TRBV6-5; clone size: NA; J gene: TRBJ1-2; CDR3 DNA: TGTGCCAGCAGGGTCCGACAGGAGGTGAACTATGGCTACACCTTC; CDR3 protein: CASRVRQEVNYGYTF
D gene: NA; V gene: TRBV7-2; clone size: NA; J gene: TRBJ2-7; CDR3 DNA: TGTGCCAGCAGCTTAGGTGGCAGGTCCTACGAGCAGTACTTC; CDR3 protein: CASSLGGRSYEQYF
D gene: NA; V gene: TRBV29-1; clone size: NA; J gene: TRBJ2-1; CDR3 DNA: TGCAGCGTTGAAGAGGTATCGCGTATCTACAATGAGCAGTTCTTC; CDR3 protein: CSVEEVSRIYNEQFF
D gene: NA; V gene: TRBV12-5; clone size: NA; J gene: TRBJ2-7; CDR3 DNA: TGTGCTAGTGGTCTACCGACGGGAAAAGGTTTGTACGAGCAGTACTTC; CDR3 protein: CASGLPTGKGLYEQYF
D gene: TRBD2; V gene: TRBV29-1; clone size: NA; J gene: TRBJ2-7; CDR3 DNA: TGCAGCGCCAATGTAGAAGGAAGCGGGAGTTACGAGCAGTACTTC; CDR3 protein: CSANVEGSGSYEQYF
D gene: TRBD1; V gene: TRBV3-1/TRBV3-2; clone size: NA; J gene: TRBJ1-1; CDR3 DNA: TGTGCCAGCAGCCAAGGGTCGCCAGGGGGGAACACTGAAGCTTTCTTT; CDR3 protein: CASSQGSPGGNTEAFF
D gene: NA; V gene: TRBV5-1; clone size: NA; J gene: TRBJ2-7; CDR3 DNA: TGCGCCAGCAGCTTGGGTGAGGGATACGAGCAGTACTTC; CDR3 protein: CASSLGEGYEQYF
D gene: NA; V gene: TRBV9; clone size: once; J gene: TRBJ1-5; CDR3 DNA: TGTGCCAGCAGCCCAGACAGAGATCAGCCCCAGCATTTT; CDR3 protein: CASSPDRDQPQHF